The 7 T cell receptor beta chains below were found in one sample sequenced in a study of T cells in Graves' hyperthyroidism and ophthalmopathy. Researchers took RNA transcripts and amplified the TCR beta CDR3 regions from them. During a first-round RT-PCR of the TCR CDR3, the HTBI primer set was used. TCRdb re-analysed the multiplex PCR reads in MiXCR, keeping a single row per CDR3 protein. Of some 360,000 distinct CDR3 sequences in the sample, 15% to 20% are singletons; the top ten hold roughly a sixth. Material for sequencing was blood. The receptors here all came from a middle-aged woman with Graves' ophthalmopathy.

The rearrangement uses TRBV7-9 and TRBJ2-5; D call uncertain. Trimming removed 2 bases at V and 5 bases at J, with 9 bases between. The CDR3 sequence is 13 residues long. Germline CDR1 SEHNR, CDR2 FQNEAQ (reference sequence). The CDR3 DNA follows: TGTGCCAGCAGCTTATATGTGAGGGAGACCCAGTACTTC. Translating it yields CASSLYVRETQYF.

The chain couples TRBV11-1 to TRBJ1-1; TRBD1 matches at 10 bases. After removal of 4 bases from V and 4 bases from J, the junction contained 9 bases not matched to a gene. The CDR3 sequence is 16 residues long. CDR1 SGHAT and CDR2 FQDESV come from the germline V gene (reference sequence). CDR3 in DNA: TGTGCCAGCAGCTCAACCTCCCGGGACAGGGGCACTGAAGCTTTCTTT. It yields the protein CASSSTSRDRGTEAFF. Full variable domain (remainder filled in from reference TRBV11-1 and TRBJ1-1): EAEVAQSPRYKITEKSQAVAFWCDPISGHATLYWYRQILGQGPELLVQFQDESVVDDSQLPKDRFSAERLKGVDSTLKIQPAELGDSAMYLCASSSTSRDRGTEAFFGQGTRLTVV.

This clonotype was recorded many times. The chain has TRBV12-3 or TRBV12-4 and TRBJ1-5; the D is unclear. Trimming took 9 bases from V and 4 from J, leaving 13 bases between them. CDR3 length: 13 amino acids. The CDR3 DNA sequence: TGTGCCAGGTCTAGGGATCGGAATCAGCCCCAGCATTTT. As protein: CARSRDRNQPQHF.

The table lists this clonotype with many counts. CDR3 amino acids: CASRSSWDTEAFF. As DNA, the CDR3 is TGTGCCAGCAGATCCTCATGGGACACTGAAGCTTTCTTT. The V and J genes are TRBV7-9 and TRBJ1-1; unclear D gene. The ends were cut back, 6 bases at V and 3 bases at J, with 11 bases in the middle. The CDR3 loop spans 13 amino acids. The V gene's germline CDR1 is SEHNR and CDR2 FQNEAQ (reference sequence).

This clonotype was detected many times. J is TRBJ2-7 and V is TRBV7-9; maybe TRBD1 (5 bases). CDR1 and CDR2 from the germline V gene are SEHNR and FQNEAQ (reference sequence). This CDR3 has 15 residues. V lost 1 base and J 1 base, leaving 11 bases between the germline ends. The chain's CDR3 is CASSLGRDNSYEQYF. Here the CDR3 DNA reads TGTGCCAGCAGCTTAGGCAGGGATAATTCCTACGAGCAGTACTTC.

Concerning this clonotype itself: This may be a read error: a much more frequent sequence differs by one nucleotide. CDR3 nucleotides: TGCGCCAGCAGCCATCCACAGGCGACCTATGGCTACACCTTC. As protein: CASSHPQATYGYTF. The V and J genes are TRBV4-1 and TRBJ1-2; TRBD1 might be the D (5 bases). V lost 3 bases, J lost 4 bases, and 12 bases lay in between. The CDR3 runs 14 residues. The germline gives CDR1 MGHRA, CDR2 YSYEKL.

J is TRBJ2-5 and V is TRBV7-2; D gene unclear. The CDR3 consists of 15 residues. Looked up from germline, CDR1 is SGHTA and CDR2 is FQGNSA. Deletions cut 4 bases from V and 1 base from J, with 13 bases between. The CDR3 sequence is CASSSAAHSQETQYF. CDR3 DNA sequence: TGTGCCAGCAGCTCCGCCGCCCACAGCCAAGAGACCCAGTACTTC.